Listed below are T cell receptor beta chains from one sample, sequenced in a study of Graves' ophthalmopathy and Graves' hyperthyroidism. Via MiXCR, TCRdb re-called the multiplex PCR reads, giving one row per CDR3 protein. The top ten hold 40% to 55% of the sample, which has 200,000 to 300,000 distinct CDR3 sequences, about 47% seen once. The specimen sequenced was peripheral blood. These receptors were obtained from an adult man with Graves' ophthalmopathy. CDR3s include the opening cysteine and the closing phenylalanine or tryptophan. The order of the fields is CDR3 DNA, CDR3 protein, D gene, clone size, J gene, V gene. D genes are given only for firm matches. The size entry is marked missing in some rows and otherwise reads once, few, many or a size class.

TGCGCCAGCAGTAACAGGGCCGATACGCAGTATTTT | CASSNRADTQYF | - | once | TRBJ2-3 | TRBV10-1
TGTGCCAGCAGTGAAGTTCAGTTCAATCAGCCCCAGCATTTT | CASSEVQFNQPQHF | - | - | TRBJ1-5 | TRBV2
TGTGCCAGCAGCACCTACCGACAGGCGTTGCACGGCTACACCTTC | CASSTYRQALHGYTF | - | - | TRBJ1-2 | TRBV7-2
TGCGCCAGCAGCCCTGGACCGTTCAGGGAGGCTAACTATGGCTACACCTTC | CASSPGPFREANYGYTF | - | - | TRBJ1-2 | TRBV5-1
TGTGCCAGCAGTTACTCGAGGGGGATTCGCACTGAAGCTTTCTTT | CASSYSRGIRTEAFF | - | few | TRBJ1-1 | TRBV6-1
TGTGCCAGCAGCTTAGGTGGCGGGAGGGTAGAGACCCAGTACTTC | CASSLGGGRVETQYF | TRBD2 | few | TRBJ2-5 | TRBV7-9
TGCGCCAGCAGCTTGGAGCCGGGATCACCCCTCCACTTT | CASSLEPGSPLHF | - | few | TRBJ1-6 | TRBV5-1
TGTGCCAGCAGCATAGACAGCGCAACTAATGAAAAACTGTTTTTT | CASSIDSATNEKLFF | - | - | TRBJ1-4 | TRBV7-2
TGTGCCAGCAGCTTAGTACGTGGCACCGGGGAGCTGTTTTTT | CASSLVRGTGELFF | - | few | TRBJ2-2 | TRBV7-9
TGTGCCAGCAGCGAGTTGAGCGTGAACACCGGGGAGCTGTTTTTT | CASSELSVNTGELFF | - | - | TRBJ2-2 | TRBV7-9
TGCAGTGCCCACCACCCACAGGGGCAGAGACGGGGGCAGCAAGAGGCCCAGTACTTC | CSAHHPQGQRRGQQEAQYF | - | - | TRBJ2-5 | TRBV20-1
TGTGCCAGCTCACCGGTTGGGTCGTGGAATCAGCCCCAGCATTTT | CASSPVGSWNQPQHF | - | - | TRBJ1-5 | TRBV18
TGTGCCAGCAGCCCCTTTATGAACACTGAAGCTTTCTTT | CASSPFMNTEAFF | - | many | TRBJ1-1 | TRBV7-2
TGCGCCAGCAGCTTGTCGCGACAGGGTAACTCTGGGGCCAACGTCCTGACTTTC | CASSLSRQGNSGANVLTF | TRBD1 | - | TRBJ2-6 | TRBV24-1
TGTACCAGCAGCTTAAATAGCGTCCTCGGGCTAGGGAGCACAGATACGCAGTATTTT | CTSSLNSVLGLGSTDTQYF | - | - | TRBJ2-3 | TRBV7-3
TGTGCCAGCAGCCCAGAGGGGGGCGTGTACGAGCAGTACTTC | CASSPEGGVYEQYF | - | - | TRBJ2-7 | TRBV7-9